This is a list of T cell receptor beta chains from one sample in a study of cytomegalovirus exposure and HLA in healthy donors. Profiled with immunoSEQ multiplex PCR; TCRdb holds only in-frame clones, not every one. The sample consists of approximately 140,000 clones, about 76% of them appearing once. Sample: PBMCs. The receptor source for this set is a human donor in good health. Both conserved end residues are part of each CDR3. A D gene is named only where the DNA matches it firmly.

j_gene: TRBJ2-3; d_gene: .; v_gene: TRBV7-2; CDR3nt: TGTGCCAGCAGCCTTACTCGGTCCGATACGCAGTATTTT; CDR3aa: CASSLTRSDTQYF
j_gene: TRBJ1-2; d_gene: TRBD1; v_gene: TRBV28; CDR3nt: TGTGCCAGCTCGGGGGAAATGACAGGGGTTAACTATGGCTACACCTTC; CDR3aa: CASSGEMTGVNYGYTF
j_gene: TRBJ1-1; d_gene: TRBD1; v_gene: TRBV10-1; CDR3nt: TGCGCCAGCAGTGATAATAGGGGGCGCTGGGGCACTGAAGCTTTCTTT; CDR3aa: CASSDNRGRWGTEAFF
j_gene: TRBJ2-1; d_gene: TRBD2; v_gene: TRBV27; CDR3nt: TGTGCCAGCAGTTCCCCGGCGGGGGGCGGCTACAATGAGCAGTTCTTC; CDR3aa: CASSSPAGGGYNEQFF
j_gene: TRBJ1-1; d_gene: .; v_gene: TRBV4-2; CDR3nt: TGTGCCAGCAGCCAAGATTGGCCACTGAACACTGAAGCTTTCTTT; CDR3aa: CASSQDWPLNTEAFF
j_gene: TRBJ2-6; d_gene: TRBD2; v_gene: TRBV25-1; CDR3nt: TGTGCCAGCAGTGAATGGGGGAGGGCCTCTGGGGCCAACGTCCTGACTTTC; CDR3aa: CASSEWGRASGANVLTF
j_gene: TRBJ2-3; d_gene: TRBD2; v_gene: TRBV9; CDR3nt: TGTGCCAGCAGCGTAGGACTAGCAACAGATACGCAGTATTTT; CDR3aa: CASSVGLATDTQYF
j_gene: TRBJ1-2; d_gene: .; v_gene: TRBV7-9; CDR3nt: TGTTCCAGCAGCTTAGTTCCGGCCTACTTGGGCCATGGCTACCCCTTC; CDR3aa: CSSSLVPAYLGHGYPF
j_gene: TRBJ2-5; d_gene: .; v_gene: TRBV15; CDR3nt: TGTGCCACCAGCAGAGGTGACAGCAGACAAGAGACCCAGTACTTC; CDR3aa: CATSRGDSRQETQYF
j_gene: TRBJ2-1; d_gene: TRBD2; v_gene: TRBV7-2; CDR3nt: TGTGCCAGCAGCTTAATAGAACGGGGGGTGGGTGAGCAGTTCTTC; CDR3aa: CASSLIERGVGEQFF